These 28 T cell receptor beta chains came from one sample sequenced in a study of T cells after yellow fever vaccination. TCRdb analysed the 5' RACE reads with MiXCR anew, one entry per CDR3 protein. Among hundreds of thousands of distinct CDR3 sequences, around 4% were seen once, and the ten largest hold about a quarter. Sequences were derived from PBMCs, sampled on the day of the yellow fever booster vaccination. The receptors were sampled from a man between 18 and 35 years old who received the YFV17D yellow fever vaccine.

The chain employs TRBV5-1 and TRBJ1-2; TRBD1 matches 7 bases. Germline CDR1 and CDR2: SGHRS and YFSETQ. The CDR3 is made up of 15 amino acids. V trimming: 4 bases; J trimming: 0 bases; junction bases outside the gene matches: 6. CDR3 sequence (DNA): TGCGCCAGCAGCCTCGGGACAGTAGCTAACTATGGCTACACCTTC. Encoded protein: CASSLGTVANYGYTF.

This chain links TRBV20-1 with TRBJ1-1; a weak D match, TRBD1 (5 bases). Germline V CDR1 and CDR2: DFQATT, SNEGSKA (reference sequence). The CDR3 spans 12 residues. The V and J ends lost 6 bases and 4 bases respectively, with 12 bases between them. The CDR3 DNA is TGCAGTGCAAAAATGGGGGGCACTGAAGCTTTCTTT. Translating it yields CSAKMGGTEAFF.

The sample holds many counts of this clonotype. This sequence joins TRBV7-8 and TRBJ2-3; maybe TRBD1 (7 bases). Per the germline V gene, CDR1 is SGHVS and CDR2 is FQNEAQ. CDR3 length: 12 residues. The V end was cut by 5 bases, the J end by 10 bases, with 13 bases between. The CDR3 here is CASSPRGDAQYF. The CDR3 bases are TGTGCCAGCAGCCCCAGGGGGGATGCGCAGTATTTT. The whole variable domain, remainder taken from reference TRBV7-8 and TRBJ2-3, is GAGVSQSPRYKVAKRGQDVALRCDPISGHVSLFWYQQALGQGPEFLTYFQNEAQLDKSGLPSDRFFAERPEGSVSTLKIQRTQQEDSAVYLCASSPRGDAQYFGPGTRLTVL.

The genes are TRBV23-1 and TRBJ2-6, with no clear D. TRBV23-1 is known as an ORF, though its function is uncertain. V was cut by 2 bases and J by 2 bases, with 7 bases left in between. This CDR3 spans 15 amino acids. The CDR3 region has the DNA TGCGCCAGCAGTCAAGCGGCGGCTGGGGCCAACGTCCTGACTTTC. This sequence encodes CASSQAAAGANVLTF.

This clonotype was seen many times. The V and J genes are TRBV29-1 and TRBJ1-2; D remains unclear. The CDR3 consists of 17 residues. The germline CDR1 and CDR2 sequences are SQVTM and ANQGSEA. The germline V and J ends were trimmed by 0 bases and 4 bases, with 21 bases remaining between them. The DNA of the CDR3 is TGCAGCGTTGAAGATCTTCTTGGGCGGGGTACCCCCTATGGCTACACCTTC. Protein product: CSVEDLLGRGTPYGYTF.

This clonotype showed up just a few times. V and J are TRBV4-3 and TRBJ2-7; D is unresolved. V was shortened by 2 bases and J by 0 bases, with 8 bases between the two germline ends. Germline CDR1 LGHNA, CDR2 YSLEER. The CDR3 contains 14 residues. The CDR3 region is CASSQYSSSYEQYF. Here the CDR3 DNA reads TGCGCCAGCAGCCAATATTCTAGCTCCTACGAGCAGTACTTC.

This clonotype was counted between two and nine times. The chain employs TRBV18 and TRBJ2-5; D call uncertain. This CDR3 has 13 residues. Trimming pared 2 bases from V and 4 bases from J, leaving 8 bases between. The germline V gene encodes CDR1 KGHSH and CDR2 LQKENI. CDR3 nucleotides: TGTGCCAGCTCACCAATTGGCGGAGAGACCCAGTACTTC. Residues: CASSPIGGETQYF.

The V and J genes are TRBV12-3 or TRBV12-4 and TRBJ2-2; unclear D gene. This CDR3 has 14 amino acids. Trimming shortened V by 3 bases and J by 6 bases, and 11 bases separated the two germline ends. CDR3 loop: CASSLIVGAGELFF. The CDR3 DNA sequence: TGTGCCAGCAGTTTGATCGTTGGGGCCGGGGAGCTGTTTTTT.

This clonotype occurred many times. The rearrangement uses TRBV5-1 and TRBJ2-6; D is ambiguous. V lost 0 bases and J lost 0, with 10 bases in between. This CDR3 region has 17 residues. Germline V lookup: CDR1 SGHRS, CDR2 YFSETQ. This chain's CDR3 is CASSLEGPPSGANVLTF. CDR3 nucleotides: TGCGCCAGCAGCTTGGAGGGTCCCCCCTCTGGGGCCAACGTCCTGACTTTC. The full variable domain, its missing parts supplied by reference TRBV5-1 and TRBJ2-6, is KAGVTQTPRYLIKTRGQQVTLSCSPISGHRSVSWYQQTPGQGLQFLFEYFSETQRNKGNFPGRFSGRQFSNSRSEMNVSTLELGDSALYLCASSLEGPPSGANVLTFGAGSRLTVL.

The sample holds a few counts of this clonotype. CDR3 sequence: CASSPTGLAGAGKQYNEQFF. Written as DNA, the CDR3 is TGTGCCAGCAGCCCCACCGGGCTAGCGGGGGCCGGGAAACAGTACAATGAGCAGTTCTTC. V gene TRBV7-2 combines with J gene TRBJ2-1, with 10 nucleotides matching TRBD2. J gave up 4 bases and V 5 bases, and 20 bases lay outside the gene matches. Germline V gene lookup returns CDR1 SGHTA and CDR2 FQGNSA. The CDR3 consists of 20 residues. Filled out from reference TRBV7-2 and TRBJ2-1, the complete variable domain reads GAGVSQSPSNKVTEKGKDVELRCDPISGHTALYWYRQSLGQGLEFLIYFQGNSAPDKSGLPSDRFSAERTGGSVSTLTIQRTQQEDSAVYLCASSPTGLAGAGKQYNEQFFGPGTRLTVL.

The sample holds many counts of this clonotype. The chain carries TRBV20-1 and TRBJ2-5; the match to TRBD2 covers 8 bases. V lost 5 bases and J lost 4; bases outside the gene matches: 18. Germline V gives CDR1 DFQATT, CDR2 SNEGSKA (reference sequence). The CDR3 is 17 residues long. This chain's CDR3 is CSARGMWPEAGGETQYF. CDR3 sequence (DNA): TGCAGTGCTCGAGGCATGTGGCCGGAGGCGGGAGGAGAGACCCAGTACTTC.

The chain carries TRBV18 and TRBJ2-1; TRBD1 matches at 7 bases. Germline V gene data show CDR1 as KGHSH and CDR2 as LQKENI. V lost 6 bases to trimming and J lost 8 bases; unmatched junction nucleotides: 13. There are 15 residues in the CDR3. Written as DNA, the CDR3 is TGTGCCAGCTCGCCTCGACAGGGAACGGGCTATGAGCAGTTCTTC. Translating it yields CASSPRQGTGYEQFF.

This sequence joins TRBV7-8 and TRBJ1-1, with D possibly matching TRBD1 (6 bases). V shed 5 bases and J shed 5 bases, with 15 bases lying between them. The CDR3 loop spans 14 amino acids. Per germline, CDR1 SGHVS and CDR2 FQNEAQ. DNA of the CDR3: TGTGCCAGCAGCCTCTCCAGGGGCAGGACTGAAGCTTTCTTT. It specifies CASSLSRGRTEAFF.

In this sample, this clonotype turned up a few times. The genes are TRBV7-6 and TRBJ2-3, with D perhaps TRBD1 or TRBD2 (5 bases each). V was trimmed by 5 bases and J by 4 bases, leaving 16 bases between them. CDR3 size: 15 residues. CDR1 and CDR2 (germline): SGHVS, FNYEAQ. The CDR3 DNA is TGTGCCAGCAGCCACCCCGGGGCGAAGTCAGATACGCAGTATTTT. The encoded protein is CASSHPGAKSDTQYF.

The chain uses TRBV24-1 and TRBJ1-1, with D unresolved. The V gene's germline CDR1 is KGHDR and CDR2 SFDVKD. Trimming pared 5 bases from V and 4 bases from J, leaving 13 bases between. The CDR3 is 14 amino acids. This CDR3 is CATSVRAVVTEAFF. CDR3 coding DNA: TGTGCCACCAGTGTGCGGGCGGTGGTCACTGAAGCTTTCTTT.

The sample holds many counts of this clonotype. CDR3: CASSPSGLASGANEQFF. The CDR3 region has the DNA TGTGCCAGCAGCCCTTCTGGCCTCGCTAGCGGGGCGAATGAGCAGTTCTTC. The rearrangement uses TRBV5-5 and TRBJ2-1; 9 bases map to TRBD2. The junction had 15 bases not matched to a gene; V was cut back by 4 bases and J by 7 bases. This CDR3 contains 17 residues. Germline-derived CDR1 and CDR2 are SGHKS and YYEKEE (reference sequence).

This clonotype showed up many times. This sequence joins TRBV10-3 and TRBJ2-7; TRBD2 agrees at 7 bases. The CDR3 is 12 residues long. Germline V gene sequence: CDR1 ENHRY, CDR2 SYGVKD. Germline trimming cut 11 bases from V and 4 bases from J; bases unmatched to any gene: 8. The CDR3 nucleotides read TGTGCCGCCGGCGGGGGAGAGTACGAGCAGTACTTC. Amino acids: CAAGGGEYEQYF.

This clonotype was observed at least ten times. The chain is built from TRBV12-3 or TRBV12-4 and TRBJ2-2; D gene unclear. Trimming cost V 8 bases and J 1 base, with 8 bases left between them. This CDR3 is 13 amino acids long. The CDR3 DNA sequence: TGTGCCAGCTGTCCTGGGAACACCGGGGAGCTGTTTTTT. As protein: CASCPGNTGELFF.

This clonotype was recorded a few times. The chain employs TRBV14 and TRBJ1-6; D is undetermined. This CDR3 region has 16 residues. The germline V gene encodes CDR1 SGHDN and CDR2 FVKESK. V was trimmed by 1 base and J by 4 bases, leaving 11 bases between them. CDR3 residues: CASSQGSAVYNSPLHF. The CDR3 DNA sequence: TGTGCCAGCAGCCAAGGGTCGGCAGTTTATAATTCACCCCTCCACTTT.

This clonotype occurred a few times. The chain has TRBV24-1 and TRBJ1-2; TRBD1 aligns across 8 bases. CDR1 is KGHDR, CDR2 SFDVKD, per germline. The trim removed 2 bases at V and 8 bases at J, leaving 9 bases unmatched. This CDR3 is 15 amino acids long. The DNA of the CDR3 is TGTGCCACCAGTGATTCCCGGACAGGGAACAGCGGCTACACCTTC. It specifies CATSDSRTGNSGYTF.

This clonotype was seen a few times. The chain has TRBV12-3 or TRBV12-4 and TRBJ2-3; D remains unclear. Between the trimmed V and J ends, which lost 6 bases and 10 bases, there was a span of 11 bases. The CDR3 is 11 amino acids. Here the CDR3 reads CASREARAQYF. CDR3 nucleotides: TGTGCCAGCAGAGAGGCCCGGGCGCAGTATTTT.

This clonotype was seen ten or more times. The J gene is TRBJ2-7, the V gene TRBV29-1; TRBD1 matches 7 bases. This CDR3 spans 13 amino acids. V lost 7 bases and J lost 2; bases outside the gene matches: 8. The germline V gene encodes CDR1 SQVTM and CDR2 ANQGSEA. This chain's CDR3 is CSASGQLTYEQYF. CDR3 DNA: TGCAGCGCTTCGGGACAGCTTACCTACGAGCAGTACTTC.

This clonotype was found many times. This chain joins TRBV6-5 and TRBJ2-3; 7 positions match TRBD2. Germline CDR1 and CDR2: MNHEY and SVGAGI. V gave up 3 bases and J gave up 6 bases; unmatched junction bases: 6. CDR3 length: 14 residues. The CDR3 DNA reads as TGTGCCAGCAGTTATAAGCGGGGAGGGGATACGCAGTATTTT. It codes for CASSYKRGGDTQYF.

The chain joins TRBV19 to TRBJ1-5; D ambiguous. Trimming stripped 3 bases from V and 6 bases from J, with 6 bases between. The CDR3 has 12 amino acids. CDR1 is LNHDA, CDR2 SQIVND, per germline (reference sequence). In nucleotides, the CDR3 is TGTGCCAGTAGTATGACCGGTCAGCCCCAGCATTTT. Translated, it gives CASSMTGQPQHF.

This clonotype came up many times. The chain uses TRBV12-3 or TRBV12-4 and TRBJ2-2; a possible D gene is TRBD2 (6 bases). V dropped 1 base and J dropped 4 bases, with 13 bases sitting between them. The CDR3 runs 16 residues. The CDR3 reads CASSLGGLGGTGELFF. CDR3 nucleotide sequence: TGTGCCAGCAGTTTAGGGGGCCTCGGGGGCACCGGGGAGCTGTTTTTT.

In this sample, this clonotype turned up many times. The V call is TRBV7-9, the J call TRBJ2-3; 7 nucleotides agree with TRBD1. V lost 5 bases to trimming and J lost 6 bases; unmatched junction nucleotides: 14. The CDR3 totals 16 residues. Germline V lookup: CDR1 SEHNR, CDR2 FQNEAQ (reference sequence). The CDR3 DNA sequence: TGTGCCAGCAGCCCTATGGGGACAGTCGGCGGGGATACGCAGTATTTT. Residues: CASSPMGTVGGDTQYF. Full variable domain (missing parts from reference TRBV7-9 and TRBJ2-3): DTGVSQNPRHKITKRGQNVTFRCDPISEHNRLYWYRQTLGQGPEFLTYFQNEAQLEKSRLLSDRFSAERPKGSFSTLEIQRTEQGDSAMYLCASSPMGTVGGDTQYFGPGTRLTVL.

In this sample, this clonotype turned up many times. V usage is TRBV29-1 and J usage is TRBJ2-5, with 15 bases fitting TRBD2. V was clipped by 6 bases and J by 2 bases; unmatched bases: 1. The CDR3 runs 14 residues. Germline CDR1 is SQVTM and CDR2 is ANQGSEA. The CDR3 nucleotides read TGCAGCGTAGGACTAGCGGGGGGGCAAGAGACCCAGTACTTC. Its translation: CSVGLAGGQETQYF.

This clonotype was seen a few times. The CDR3: CSVGLNEQYF. CDR3 DNA: TGCAGCGTGGGGCTGAACGAGCAGTACTTC. This chain links TRBV29-1 with TRBJ2-7; a weak D match, TRBD1 (5 bases). Trimming took off 6 bases at V and 5 bases at J, with 8 bases between the two ends. The CDR3 covers 10 residues. Germline-derived CDR1 and CDR2 are SQVTM and ANQGSEA.